This T cell receptor (beta chain) was observed in a study of blood T cells in healthy people across ages. Whole-study results and caveats: Shifts in expanded clonotypes may have been confounded by donor CMV status, which was unknown.

A J-beta primer mix and a sample-barcoded 5' primer were used in a second PCR of about 7 to 12 cycles. CDR3-containing paired-end reads numbered at least 2.5 million in each sample. MiXCR was run by TCRdb on the 5' RACE reads, yielding one entry per CDR3 protein. This sample carries 550,000 to 750,000 distinct CDR3 sequences, under 25% of them seen once, and the ten largest clones take roughly 3.7%. With regard to this clonotype: Antigen: not known.

The TCR was taken from a man aged 70 or older in good health. The sequenced material came from blood.

The CDR3 is CSARNAGGQGNTIYF. The CDR3 bases are TGCAGTGCTAGGAATGCGGGGGGGCAGGGAAACACCATATATTTT. This chain joins TRBV20-1 and TRBJ1-3; weak D call: TRBD1 (6 bases). The V and J ends lost 3 bases and 4 bases respectively, with 16 bases between them. This CDR3 has 15 amino acids. Per germline, CDR1 DFQATT and CDR2 SNEGSKA (reference sequence).